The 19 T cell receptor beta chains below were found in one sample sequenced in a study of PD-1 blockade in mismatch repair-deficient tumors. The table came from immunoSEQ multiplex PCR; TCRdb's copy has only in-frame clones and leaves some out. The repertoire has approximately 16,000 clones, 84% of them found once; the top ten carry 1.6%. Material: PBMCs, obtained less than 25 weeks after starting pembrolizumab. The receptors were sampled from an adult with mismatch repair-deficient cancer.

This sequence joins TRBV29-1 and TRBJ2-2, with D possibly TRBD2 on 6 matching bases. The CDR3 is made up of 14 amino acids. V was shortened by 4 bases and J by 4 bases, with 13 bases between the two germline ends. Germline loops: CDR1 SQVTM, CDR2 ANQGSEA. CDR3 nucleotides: TGCAGCGTTGTGAGGCGGGATGGCACCGGGGAGCTGTTTTTT. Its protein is CSVVRRDGTGELFF.

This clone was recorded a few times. In nucleotides, the CDR3 is TGTGCCAGCAGTTATCCGGCGGGAACCTACGAGCAGTACTTC. Encoded protein: CASSYPAGTYEQYF. The chain employs TRBV28 and TRBJ2-7; a possible D gene is TRBD2 (6 bases). V was shortened by 4 bases and J by 2 bases, with 12 bases between the two germline ends. Germline V gives CDR1 MDHEN, CDR2 SYDVKM. CDR3 length: 14 amino acids.

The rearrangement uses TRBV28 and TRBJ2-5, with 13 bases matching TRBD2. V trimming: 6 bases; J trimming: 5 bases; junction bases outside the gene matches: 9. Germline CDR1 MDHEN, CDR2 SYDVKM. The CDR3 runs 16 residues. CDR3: CASSLGLAGVGETQYF. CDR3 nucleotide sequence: TGTGCCAGCAGCCTAGGACTAGCGGGGGTGGGTGAGACCCAGTACTTC.

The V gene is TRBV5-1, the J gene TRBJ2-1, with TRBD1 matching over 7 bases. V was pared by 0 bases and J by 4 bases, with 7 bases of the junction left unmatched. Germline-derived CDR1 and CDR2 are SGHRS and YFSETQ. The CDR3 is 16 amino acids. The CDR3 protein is CASSLGVAGGYNEQFF. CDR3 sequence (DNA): TGCGCCAGCAGCTTGGGTGTTGCAGGGGGTTACAATGAGCAGTTCTTC.

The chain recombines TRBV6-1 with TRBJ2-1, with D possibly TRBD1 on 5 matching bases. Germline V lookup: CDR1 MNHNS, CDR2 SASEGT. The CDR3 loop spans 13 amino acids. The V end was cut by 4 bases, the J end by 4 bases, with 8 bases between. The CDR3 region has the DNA TGTGCCAGCAGTGGGACATTTTACAATGAGCAGTTCTTC. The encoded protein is CASSGTFYNEQFF.

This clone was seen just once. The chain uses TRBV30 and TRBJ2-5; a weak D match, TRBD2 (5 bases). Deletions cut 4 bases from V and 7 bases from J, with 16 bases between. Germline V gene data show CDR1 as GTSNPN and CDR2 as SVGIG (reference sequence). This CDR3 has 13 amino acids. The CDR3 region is CAWNALNRGTQYF. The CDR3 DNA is TGTGCCTGGAACGCACTGAACCGGGGGACCCAGTACTTC.

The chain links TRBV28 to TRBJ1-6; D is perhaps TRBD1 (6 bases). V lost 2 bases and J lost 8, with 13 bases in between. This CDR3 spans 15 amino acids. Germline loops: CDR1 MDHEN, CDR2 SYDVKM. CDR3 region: CASSLPRQEYSPLHF. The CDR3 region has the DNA TGTGCCAGCAGTTTACCTCGACAGGAGTATTCACCCCTCCACTTT.

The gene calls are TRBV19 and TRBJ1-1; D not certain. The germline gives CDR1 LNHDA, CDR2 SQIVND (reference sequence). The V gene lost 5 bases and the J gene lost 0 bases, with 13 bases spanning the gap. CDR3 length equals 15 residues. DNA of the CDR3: TGTGCCAGTAGTCTGACGGGATGGGTGAACACTGAAGCTTTCTTT. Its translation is CASSLTGWVNTEAFF.

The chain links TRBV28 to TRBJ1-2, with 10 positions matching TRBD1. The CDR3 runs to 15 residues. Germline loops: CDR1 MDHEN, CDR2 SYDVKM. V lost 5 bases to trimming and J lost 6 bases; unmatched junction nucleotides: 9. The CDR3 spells CASSPPTGGADGYTF. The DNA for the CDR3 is TGTGCCAGCAGTCCTCCGACAGGGGGCGCGGATGGCTACACCTTC.

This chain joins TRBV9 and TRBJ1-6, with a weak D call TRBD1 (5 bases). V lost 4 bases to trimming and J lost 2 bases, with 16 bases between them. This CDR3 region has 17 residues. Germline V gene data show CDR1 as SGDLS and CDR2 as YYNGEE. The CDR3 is CASSPTGGNAYNSPLHF. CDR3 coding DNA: TGTGCCAGCAGCCCCACAGGAGGGAACGCCTATAATTCACCCCTCCACTTT.

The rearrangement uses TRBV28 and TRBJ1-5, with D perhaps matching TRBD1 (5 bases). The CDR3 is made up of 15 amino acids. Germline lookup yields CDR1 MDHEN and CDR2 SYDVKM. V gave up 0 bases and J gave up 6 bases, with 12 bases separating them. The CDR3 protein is CASSLWAGVSQPQHF. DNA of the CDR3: TGTGCCAGCAGTTTATGGGCGGGGGTGAGTCAGCCCCAGCATTTT. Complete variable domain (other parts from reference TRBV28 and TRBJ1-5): DVKVTQSSRYLVKRTGEKVFLECVQDMDHENMFWYRQDPGLGLRLIYFSYDVKMKEKGDIPEGYSVSREKKERFSLILESASTNQTSMYLCASSLWAGVSQPQHFGDGTRLSIL.

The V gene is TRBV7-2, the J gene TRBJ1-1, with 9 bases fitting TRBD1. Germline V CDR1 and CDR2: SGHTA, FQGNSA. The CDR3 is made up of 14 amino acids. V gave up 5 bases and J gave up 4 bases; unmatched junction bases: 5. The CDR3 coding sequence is TGTGCCAGCAGCCTATACAGGGGGCCCACTGAAGCTTTCTTT. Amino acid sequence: CASSLYRGPTEAFF.

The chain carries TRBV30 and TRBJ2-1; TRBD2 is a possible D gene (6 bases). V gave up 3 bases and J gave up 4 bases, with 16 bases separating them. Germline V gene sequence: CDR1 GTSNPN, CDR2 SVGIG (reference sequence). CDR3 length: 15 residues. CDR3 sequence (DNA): TGTGCCTGGAGGACCAGCGGGCACTATTACAATGAGCAGTTCTTC. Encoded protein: CAWRTSGHYYNEQFF.

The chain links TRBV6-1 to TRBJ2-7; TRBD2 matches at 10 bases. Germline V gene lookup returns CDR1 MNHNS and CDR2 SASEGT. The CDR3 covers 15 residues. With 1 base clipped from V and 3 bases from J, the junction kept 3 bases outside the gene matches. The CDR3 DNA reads TGTGCCAGCAGTGAAGGGCTAGCGGGAGACTACGAGCAGTACTTC. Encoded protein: CASSEGLAGDYEQYF.

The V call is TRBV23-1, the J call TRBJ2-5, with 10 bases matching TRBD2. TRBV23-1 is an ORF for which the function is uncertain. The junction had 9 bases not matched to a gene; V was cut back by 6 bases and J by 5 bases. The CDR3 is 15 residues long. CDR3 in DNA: TGCGCCAGCAGGCGGAGCGGGAGGGCCGCGGAGACCCAGTACTTC. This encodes CASRRSGRAAETQYF.

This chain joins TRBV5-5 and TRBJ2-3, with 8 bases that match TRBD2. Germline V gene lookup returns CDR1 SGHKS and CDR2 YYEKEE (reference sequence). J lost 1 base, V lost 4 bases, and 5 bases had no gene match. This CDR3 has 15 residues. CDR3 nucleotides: TGTGCCAGCAGCCGGTCGACTAGCGGCACAGATACGCAGTATTTT. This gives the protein CASSRSTSGTDTQYF.

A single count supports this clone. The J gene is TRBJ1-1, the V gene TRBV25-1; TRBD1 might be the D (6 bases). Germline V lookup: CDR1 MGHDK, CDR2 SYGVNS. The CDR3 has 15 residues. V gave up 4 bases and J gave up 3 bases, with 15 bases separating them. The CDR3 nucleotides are TGTGCCAGCAGTGCCCCCGGGACAACGTACACTGAAGCTTTCTTT. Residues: CASSAPGTTYTEAFF. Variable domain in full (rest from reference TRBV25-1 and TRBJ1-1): EADIYQTPRYLVIGTGKKITLECSQTMGHDKMYWYQQDPGMELHLIHYSYGVNSTEKGDLSSESTVSRIRTEHFPLTLESARPSHTSQYLCASSAPGTTYTEAFFGQGTRLTVV.

CDR3 in DNA: TGTGCCAGCAGCTTACCCGGGACATTTGGCTACACCTTC. Its protein product is CASSLPGTFGYTF. The V gene is TRBV7-9, the J gene TRBJ1-2, with D possibly being TRBD1 (6 bases). The length of the CDR3 is 13 residues. The germline V gene has CDR1 SEHNR and CDR2 FQNEAQ (reference sequence). V dropped 2 bases and J dropped 7 bases, with 11 bases sitting between them.

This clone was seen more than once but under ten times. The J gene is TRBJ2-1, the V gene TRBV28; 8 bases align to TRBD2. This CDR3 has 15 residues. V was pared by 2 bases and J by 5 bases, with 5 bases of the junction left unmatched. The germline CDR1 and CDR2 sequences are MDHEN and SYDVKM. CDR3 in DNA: TGTGCCAGCAGTTTAGGGACTAGATATAACAATGAGCAGTTCTTC. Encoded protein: CASSLGTRYNNEQFF.